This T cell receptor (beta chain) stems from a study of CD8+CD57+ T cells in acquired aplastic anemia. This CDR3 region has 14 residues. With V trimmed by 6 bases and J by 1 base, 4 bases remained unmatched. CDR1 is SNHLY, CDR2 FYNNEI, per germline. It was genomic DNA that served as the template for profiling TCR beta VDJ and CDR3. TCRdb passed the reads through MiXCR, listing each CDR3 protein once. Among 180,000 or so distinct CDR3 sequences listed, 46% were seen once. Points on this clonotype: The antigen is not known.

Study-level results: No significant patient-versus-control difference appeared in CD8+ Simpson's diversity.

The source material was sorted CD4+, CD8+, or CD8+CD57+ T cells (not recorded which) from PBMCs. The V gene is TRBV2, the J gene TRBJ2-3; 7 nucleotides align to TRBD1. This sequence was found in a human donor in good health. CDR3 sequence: CASSSTGGTDTQYF. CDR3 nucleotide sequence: TGTGCCAGCAGCTCCACAGGGGGCACAGATACGCAGTATTTT.